The source of this TCR beta chain is a study of shared clonotypes between healthy human individuals. Study-level points and caveats: Donors were few, which limited the genetic and exposure-history diversity represented.

The germline gives CDR1 SGHRS, CDR2 YFSETQ. The CDR3 is 14 amino acids. V trimming: 5 bases; J trimming: 2 bases; junction bases outside the gene matches: 3. The repertoire was sequenced with immunoSEQ multiplex PCR; TCRdb's copy has only in-frame clones and lacks some. The repertoire includes more than 2,000,000 clones, approximately 95% of them detected once, and 0.3% to 0.4% sits in the top ten. Note on this clone: The antigen remains unidentified. This sample includes further DNA sequences coding for the same CDR3.

CD4+ cells underwent separation, giving CD45RA+ naive and CD45RA-negative memory subsets. The sample taken for sequencing was naive CD4+ T cells from PBMCs. Subset specified: CD45RA+ positively selected. The sequence derives from a young man in good health. Some clones in this sample may be carry-over from other donors' samples. The genes are TRBV5-1 and TRBJ2-7; 11 nucleotides align to TRBD1. This CDR3 reads CASRPGQGAYEQYF. As DNA, the CDR3 is TGCGCCAGCAGGCCGGGACAGGGGGCCTACGAGCAGTACTTC.